The clone carrying this T cell receptor (beta chain) showed up just a few times. Its antigen is unknown. These data belong to a study of human T cells and chemical hapten exposure. As for the study in general: Slight differences in pooled library volume were the main source of varying TCR yields across samples. Findings and limits, study-wide: With regard to DPC sensitization, TCRs above 1 in 1000 frequency did not change.

The CDR3 sequence is 12 residues long. Germline loops: CDR1 SGHRS, CDR2 YFSETQ. V dropped 3 bases and J dropped 5 bases, with 3 bases sitting between them. Sample time point: healthy volunteer bleed at 2 weeks. Whole blood, unfractionated, served as the material for total RNA extraction. The library gave individual cDNA molecules unique molecular identifiers. As processed by the authors: A per-sample median of roughly 97,000 TCRs was observed, with a range of roughly 20,000 to 750,000. One entry per CDR3 protein, called by TCRdb with MiXCR from the RACE reads. The V and J calls reflect TCRdb's pipeline rather than the authors' work. This table has 100,000 to 150,000 distinct CDR3 sequences, about 9.4% appearing once.

The chain combines TRBV5-1 with TRBJ1-6; D ambiguous. The sample was whole blood. The receptor was isolated from a male donor in good health. Some clones in this sample may be carry-over from other donors' samples. CDR3 loop: CASSYNNSPLHF. CDR3 coding DNA: TGCGCCAGCAGCTACAATAATTCACCCCTCCACTTT.